This is a list of T cell receptor beta chains from one sample in a study of cytomegalovirus exposure and HLA in healthy donors. Method: immunoSEQ multiplex PCR; TCRdb's copy keeps in-frame clones and lacks some. Here the sample spans around 80,000 clones, around 60% being singletons. The sample consisted of PBMCs. The receptors were sampled from a male donor in good health and CMV-seropositive. The CDR3 runs from the conserved cysteine through the conserved F or W. Fields, in order: V gene, D gene, clone size, J gene, CDR3 protein, CDR3 DNA. D genes are given only for firm matches. For some rows the clone size is stated as once, few or many, or as a class when expanded; others skip it.

>TRBV2|NA|few|TRBJ2-7
CASRQGVIRVEYF
TGTGCCAGCAGACAGGGAGTTATCCGTGTAGAGTACTTC
>TRBV20-1|NA|NA|TRBJ1-2
CSARESNGYTF
TGCAGTGCTAGAGAGAGTAATGGCTACACCTTC
>TRBV7-6|NA|NA|TRBJ2-1
CASRSQRGEQFF
TGTGCCAGCAGGTCCCAGCGTGGTGAGCAGTTCTTC
>TRBV6-1|NA|few|TRBJ1-4
CASREASNEKLFF
TGTGCCAGCAGGGAGGCAAGTAATGAAAAACTGTTTTTT
>TRBV9|NA|NA|TRBJ1-1
CASSVGEDTEAFF
TGTGCCAGCAGCGTAGGAGAGGACACTGAAGCTTTCTTT
>TRBV7-9|NA|few|TRBJ1-2
CASSLGSFINYGYTF
TGTGCCAGCAGCTTAGGTAGCTTCATTAACTATGGCTACACCTTC
>TRBV7-2|TRBD2|NA|TRBJ2-3
CASSPTSGSVDTQYF
TGTGCCAGCAGCCCAACTAGCGGGAGTGTAGATACGCAGTATTTT
>TRBV27|TRBD1|NA|TRBJ2-3
CASSHTGATDTQYF
TGTGCCAGCAGTCACACAGGGGCCACAGATACGCAGTATTTT
>TRBV19|TRBD1|NA|TRBJ2-5
CASSPRQGAETQYF
TGTGCCAGTAGTCCTCGACAGGGAGCGGAGACCCAGTACTTC
>TRBV5-6|TRBD1|medium-sized|TRBJ1-2
CASSLGGSGGYGYTF
TGTGCCAGCAGCTTGGGGGGCTCAGGGGGCTATGGCTACACCTTC
>TRBV9|TRBD2|NA|TRBJ2-7
CASSVGPGTGLATSSYEQYF
TGTGCCAGCAGCGTAGGCCCTGGCACGGGACTAGCAACGAGCTCCTACGAGCAGTACTTC
>TRBV13|TRBD1|NA|TRBJ1-1
CASSLGPGQGFENTEAFF
TGTGCCAGCAGCTTAGGACCGGGACAGGGTTTTGAGAACACTGAAGCTTTCTTT
>TRBV11-2|NA|NA|TRBJ1-1
CASSFRQNTEAFF
TGTGCCAGCAGCTTTCGACAGAACACTGAAGCTTTCTTT
>TRBV2|NA|NA|TRBJ1-3
CASRADSMAGNTIYF
TGTGCCAGCAGAGCCGACTCGATGGCTGGAAACACCATATATTTT
>TRBV6-5|TRBD1|NA|TRBJ2-5
CASRATGDGQETQYF
TGTGCCAGCAGAGCCACAGGGGACGGCCAAGAGACCCAGTACTTC
>TRBV2|NA|NA|TRBJ1-6
CASRDSTGLGLGSPLHF
TGTGCCAGCAGAGATTCCACAGGGCTGGGGTTGGGTTCACCCCTCCACTTT
>TRBV12-5|NA|NA|TRBJ1-1
CASGLPEAEAFF
TGTGCTAGTGGTTTGCCTGAGGCTGAAGCTTTCTTT
>TRBV7-7|TRBD1|NA|TRBJ2-7
CASSPGTGGCEQYF
TGTGCTAGCAGCCCCGGGACAGGGGGCTGCGAGCAGTACTTC
>TRBV28|NA|medium-sized|TRBJ1-1
CASSPDTEAFF
TGTGCCAGCAGCCCGGACACTGAAGCTTTCTTT
>TRBV27|TRBD1|few|TRBJ2-7
CASSRGTGYEQYF
TGTGCCAGCAGCCGCGGGACAGGGTACGAGCAGTACTTC
>TRBV4-2|TRBD2|NA|TRBJ2-2
CASSFAGGRYTGELFF
TGTGCCAGCAGCTTTGCGGGGGGGCGGTACACCGGGGAGCTGTTTTTT
>TRBV7-2|NA|NA|TRBJ1-1
CASSPGHANTEAFF
TGTGCCAGCAGCCCGGGACATGCAAACACTGAAGCTTTCTTT
>TRBV28|NA|NA|TRBJ1-5
CASRSHERLNQPQHF
TGTGCCAGCAGGTCCCACGAGCGACTCAATCAGCCCCAGCATTTT
>TRBV4-3|TRBD1|NA|TRBJ2-7
CASSQKQGREQYF
TGCGCCAGCAGCCAAAAACAGGGGCGCGAGCAGTACTTC
>TRBV5-6|NA|NA|TRBJ1-4
CASSLKAGIEKLFF
TGTGCCAGCAGCTTGAAGGCAGGGATAGAAAAACTGTTTTTT
>TRBV5-6|NA|NA|TRBJ2-5
CASRTTGVPETQYF
TGTGCCAGCAGAACGACGGGAGTCCCAGAGACCCAGTACTTC
>TRBV5-6|NA|NA|TRBJ2-1
CASNLPSLSNEQFF
TGTGCCAGCAACCTCCCGAGTTTATCCAATGAGCAGTTCTTC